The 12 T cell receptor beta chains presented below share a single source sample, sequenced in a study of shared clonotypes between healthy human individuals (dated by TCRdb to the early 2020s). Libraries came from the immunoSEQ multiplex PCR assay. TCRdb's version of the immuneACCESS table is confined to in-frame rearrangements and falls short of the full clone set. An unresolved V gene accounts for under half of the shortfall where checked; the remainder is of unknown origin. Present in this sample are roughly 2.5 million clones, around nine tenths of which were seen just once. The ten largest clones take up roughly 0.14% of the sample. The specimen was naive CD4+ T cells sorted from blood. What this sample's cell subset or site label stands for: CD45RA+ positively selected. These receptors were obtained from a man aged 18 to 35 in good health.

The chain combines TRBV10-3 with TRBJ2-7; no definite D call. The CDR3 extends over 16 amino acids. Trimming removed 0 bases at V and 1 base at J, with 13 bases between. Germline CDR1 and CDR2: ENHRY and SYGVKD. Here the CDR3 reads CAISESIGLGSYEQYF. DNA for the CDR3: TGTGCCATCAGTGAGTCAATAGGGTTGGGGTCCTACGAGCAGTACTTC.

This chain links TRBV10-3 with TRBJ2-3; D is possibly TRBD2 (5 bases). The V end lost 6 bases, the J end lost 1 base, and 11 bases lay between the germline ends. The germline V gene encodes CDR1 ENHRY and CDR2 SYGVKD. This CDR3 region has 14 residues. The CDR3 protein is CAIRRESGTDTQYF. CDR3 bases: TGTGCCATCAGGAGGGAGTCCGGCACAGATACGCAGTATTTT.

The chain links TRBV5-5 to TRBJ1-2; D is uncertain. The CDR3 is made up of 14 amino acids. Trimming stripped 4 bases from V and 5 bases from J, with 15 bases between. CDR1 is SGHKS and CDR2 is YYEKEE in the germline V gene (reference sequence). The CDR3 region is CASSTAPPVYGYTF. CDR3 nucleotide sequence: TGTGCCAGCAGCACTGCACCCCCTGTTTATGGCTACACCTTC.

This chain links TRBV7-2 with TRBJ2-1; 9 bases line up with TRBD2. This CDR3 spans 16 amino acids. CDR1 is SGHTA, CDR2 FQGNSA, per germline. J gave up 5 bases and V 1 base, and 6 bases lay outside the gene matches. This CDR3 reads CASSLVWLAGNNEQFF. The CDR3 DNA reads as TGTGCCAGCAGCTTAGTTTGGCTAGCGGGGAACAATGAGCAGTTCTTC.

The chain is built from TRBV7-2 and TRBJ2-3; the D gene could be TRBD1 or TRBD2 (5 bases each). CDR3 length equals 16 residues. The germline CDR1 and CDR2 sequences are SGHTA and FQGNSA. V shed 3 bases and J shed 4 bases, with 17 bases lying between them. DNA of the CDR3: TGTGCCAGCAGCTTTATAACGGGACCTGCCGCAGATACGCAGTATTTT. This codes for CASSFITGPAADTQYF.

Comments on this clone: This CDR3 is also generated by other DNA sequences in the sample. This chain joins TRBV6-5 and TRBJ2-7; D gene ambiguous. Germline V CDR1 and CDR2: MNHEY, SVGAGI. Trimming removed 6 bases from V and 3 bases from J, with 6 bases in between. There are 11 residues in the CDR3. In DNA form, the CDR3 reads TGTGCCAGCAGAACTTACTACGAGCAGTACTTC. This sequence encodes CASRTYYEQYF.

The CDR3 loop is CASNERSTDTQYF. The DNA for the CDR3 is TGCGCCAGCAACGAAAGAAGCACAGATACGCAGTATTTT. The chain carries TRBV5-1 and TRBJ2-3; no firm D call. CDR1 and CDR2 (germline): SGHRS, YFSETQ. This CDR3 is built from 13 residues. V was pared by 6 bases and J by 0 bases, with 8 bases between.

This chain's CDR3 is CASSVDSTINEQFF. The CDR3, as DNA: TGTGCCAGCAGTGTGGACTCGACAATCAATGAGCAGTTCTTC. J is TRBJ2-1 and V is TRBV2; D is perhaps TRBD2 (5 bases). V was clipped by 4 bases and J by 6 bases, with 13 bases between them. The CDR3 has 14 amino acids. In germline, CDR1 is SNHLY, CDR2 FYNNEI.

As regards this clone: Other DNA sequences of this sample code for an identical CDR3. The V call is TRBV5-6, the J call TRBJ2-5; TRBD1 matches 7 bases. In germline, CDR1 is SGHDT, CDR2 YYEEEE. The length of the CDR3 is 14 residues. V was pared by 0 bases and J by 1 base, with 0 bases of the junction left unmatched. This CDR3 is CASSLGQGQETQYF. CDR3 bases: TGTGCCAGCAGCTTGGGACAGGGCCAAGAGACCCAGTACTTC. Together with reference TRBV5-6 and TRBJ2-5, the CDR3 gives the full variable domain: DAGVTQSPTHLIKTRGQQVTLRCSPKSGHDTVSWYQQALGQGPQFIFQYYEEEERQRGNFPDRFSGHQFPNYSSELNVNALLLGDSALYLCASSLGQGQETQYFGPGTRLLVL.

V gene TRBV2 combines with J gene TRBJ2-3; 13 bases are shared with TRBD2. The germline gives CDR1 SNHLY, CDR2 FYNNEI. V trimming: 4 bases; J trimming: 0 bases; junction bases outside the gene matches: 10. This CDR3 contains 19 residues. This CDR3 is CASSVSPGLAGSSTDTQYF. Here the CDR3 DNA reads TGTGCCAGCAGTGTCAGTCCGGGACTAGCGGGGAGTAGCACAGATACGCAGTATTTT.

The chain has TRBV10-3 and TRBJ2-1; a possible D gene is TRBD2 (6 bases). This CDR3 has 13 residues. Trimming pared 0 bases from V and 11 bases from J, leaving 11 bases between. Germline-derived CDR1 and CDR2 are ENHRY and SYGVKD. In DNA, the CDR3 is TGTGCCATCAGTGAGTCGGAGGGATCTCAGCAGTTCTTC. This codes for CAISESEGSQQFF.

V and J are TRBV7-2 and TRBJ2-5; D not resolved. From germline, CDR1 is SGHTA and CDR2 FQGNSA. CDR3 length equals 12 residues. The germline V and J ends were trimmed by 2 bases and 5 bases, with 6 bases remaining between them. Here the CDR3 DNA reads TGTGCCAGCAGCTTACAGATCGAGACCCAGTACTTC. Protein: CASSLQIETQYF.